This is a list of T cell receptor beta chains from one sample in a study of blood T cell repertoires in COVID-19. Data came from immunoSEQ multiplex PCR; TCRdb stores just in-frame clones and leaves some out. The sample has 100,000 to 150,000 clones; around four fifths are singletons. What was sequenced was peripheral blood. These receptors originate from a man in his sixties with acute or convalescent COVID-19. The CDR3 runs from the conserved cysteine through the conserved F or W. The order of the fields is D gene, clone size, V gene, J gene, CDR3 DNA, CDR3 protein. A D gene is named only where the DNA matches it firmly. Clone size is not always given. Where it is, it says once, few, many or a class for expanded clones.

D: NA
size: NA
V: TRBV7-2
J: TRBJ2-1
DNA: TGTGCCAGCAGCCCCAGGGTAGGGGGCAATGAGCAGTTCTTC
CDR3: CASSPRVGGNEQFF

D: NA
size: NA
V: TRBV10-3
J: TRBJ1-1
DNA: TGTGCCATCAGGGGGGACGGAGGGTTCACTGAAGCTTTCTTT
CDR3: CAIRGDGGFTEAFF

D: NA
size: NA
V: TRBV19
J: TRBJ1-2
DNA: TGTGCCAGTAGTATAAATTCGGGGTCCGTCTATGGCTACACCTTC
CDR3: CASSINSGSVYGYTF

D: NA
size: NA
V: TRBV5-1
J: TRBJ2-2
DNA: TGCGCCAGCAGCTTTTCCTCAGCCGGGAGATTGAGCACCGGGGAGCTGTTTTTT
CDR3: CASSFSSAGRLSTGELFF

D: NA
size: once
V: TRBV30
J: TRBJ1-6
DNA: TGTGCCTGGAGTGCGCCGTTTTCGGAAGGGGTACGTTCACCCCTCCACTTT
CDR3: CAWSAPFSEGVRSPLHF

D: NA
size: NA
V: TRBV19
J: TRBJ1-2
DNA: TGTGCCAGTAGTATTTCTCTTGGCAGGGGCATTAGGAAAAACTATGGCTACACCTTC
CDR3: CASSISLGRGIRKNYGYTF

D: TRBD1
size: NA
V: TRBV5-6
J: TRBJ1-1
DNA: TGTGCCAGCCGGGACAGGGGGCGCGGTGGGACTGAAGCTTTCTTT
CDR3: CASRDRGRGGTEAFF

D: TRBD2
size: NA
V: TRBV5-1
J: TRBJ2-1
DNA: TGCGCCAGCAGCCCTGGGATAGCGGGCAATGAGCAGTTCTTC
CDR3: CASSPGIAGNEQFF

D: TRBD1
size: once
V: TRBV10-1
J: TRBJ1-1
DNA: TGCGCCAGCAGTGAGGGGACAGGGGACACTGAAGCTTTCTTT
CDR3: CASSEGTGDTEAFF

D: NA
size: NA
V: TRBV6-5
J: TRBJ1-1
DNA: TGTGCCAGCAGTTCCTCAGGGGTTCGTACTGAAGCTTTCTTT
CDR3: CASSSSGVRTEAFF